One T cell receptor beta chain is described in this entry. Its matching antigen is unknown. The sample comes from a study of post-analysis software for immune sequencing data. As for the study in general: Patients had relapsing-remitting, secondary progressive or progressive-relapsing multiple sclerosis; some lacked subtype.

Study-wide findings and caveats: Strong co-clustering by F measure was seen for same-batch samples. Among multiple sclerosis patients, normalized Chao1 diversity was significantly below that of controls. TRBV5-6, TRBV5-1 and TRBV20-1 belonged to a set of roughly five TRBV segments that were more frequent in patients than controls.

J gave up 4 bases and V 6 bases, and 6 bases lay outside the gene matches. The CDR3 has 15 residues. In germline, CDR1 is SGHTA, CDR2 FQGTGA. Prepared libraries of TCR beta cDNA carried unique molecular identifiers. About 540,000 cDNA molecules were obtained from approximately 0.91 to 9.4 million T cells. MiXCR was run by TCRdb on the PCR reads, yielding one entry per CDR3 protein. The table records around 400,000 distinct CDR3 sequences, around 33% of them present only once. The sequence derives from a girl between 10 and 17 years old with multiple sclerosis. The J gene is TRBJ2-1, the V gene TRBV7-3; 10 nucleotides align to TRBD2. Sequenced: blood. CDR3 nucleotide sequence: TGTGCCAGCAGTCCTAGCGGGGGCCCTTACAATGAGCAGTTCTTC. As protein: CASSPSGGPYNEQFF.